This TCR beta chain was found in a study of blood T cell repertoires in COVID-19. Germline V gene data show CDR1 as MGHRA and CDR2 as YSYEKL. The CDR3 has 16 residues. Trimming removed 0 bases at V and 5 bases at J, with 13 bases between. The repertoire was sequenced with immunoSEQ multiplex PCR; TCRdb's copy has only in-frame clones and lacks some. The sample shows about 48,000 clones, roughly nine tenths of them seen only once. Participant ages covered roughly 18 to 89 years across about 22 US areas. Participants were placed into cohorts based on the clinical history they reported. The sample taken for sequencing was PBMCs or T cells enriched from blood (not recorded which). This sequence joins TRBV4-1 and TRBJ1-4; D might be TRBD1 (6 bases). This receptor was identified in a woman aged 45-65 years who had recovered from COVID-19. This chain's CDR3 is CASSQDNREWNEKLFF. CDR3 DNA: TGCGCCAGCAGCCAAGATAACAGGGAGTGGAATGAAAAACTGTTTTTT.